The 24 T cell receptor beta chains given below trace back to one sample, sequenced in a study of post-analysis software for immune sequencing data (dated by TCRdb to about 2015). Findings and caveats that apply to the study as a whole: Significantly higher frequencies in patients than in controls were found for several TRBV segments, including TRBV5-6, TRBV5-1 and TRBV20-1.

The library was made by PCR. TCRdb names Illumina HiSeq 2500 as the instrument used. To reduce PCR and sequencing biases, unique molecular identifiers were built into the TCR beta cDNA libraries. TCRdb's own reprocessing of the public reads used fastp at Q25 and MiXCR and kept productive beta chains. A single entry per CDR3 protein holds the most common genes and DNA from its merged rows. The sample table shows under 900,000 distinct CDR3 sequences, and roughly 58% are seen once. 4.6% of the sample goes to the ten largest clones. The antigens these receptors bind are not known. Sequenced: blood. These receptor sequences come from a girl aged 5-17 years with multiple sclerosis.

This clonotype was seen only once. CDR3 sequence (DNA): TGCGCCAGCAGCTTGTCCTTTCACAGGGGGCAAGAGACCCAGTACTTC. Amino acid sequence: CASSLSFHRGQETQYF. The chain carries TRBV5-1 and TRBJ2-5; 8 positions match TRBD1. The germline V gene encodes CDR1 SGHRS and CDR2 YFSETQ. Unmatched junction bases numbered 7, after V lost 1 base and J lost 2 bases. The length of the CDR3 is 16 residues.

The rearrangement joins TRBV12-3 or TRBV12-4 to TRBJ2-1, with TRBD2 matching 7 bases. V was clipped by 1 base and J by 8 bases; unmatched bases: 11. CDR3 length: 16 residues. As DNA, the CDR3 is TGTGCCAGCAGTTTAGGGACTAGAAAGCCCTCCTATGAGCAGTTCTTC. Its protein product is CASSLGTRKPSYEQFF.

CDR3 sequence: CSAPPRGTDNSPLHF. DNA of the CDR3: TGCAGTGCTCCGCCAAGGGGCACGGATAATTCACCCCTCCACTTT. The J gene is TRBJ1-6, the V gene TRBV20-1, with D perhaps TRBD1 (5 bases). V was clipped by 5 bases and J by 5 bases, with 16 bases between them. CDR1 is DFQATT, CDR2 SNEGSKA, per germline (reference sequence). The CDR3 runs to 15 residues.

The chain combines TRBV16 with TRBJ1-1; D is uncertain. V was shortened by 1 base and J by 1 base, with 4 bases between the two germline ends. Germline CDR1 and CDR2: KGHSY and FQNENV. This CDR3 has 13 amino acids. CDR3 sequence (DNA): TGTGCCAGCAGCCAATTTAGGAACACTGAAGCTTTCTTT. Residues: CASSQFRNTEAFF.

The sample holds a few counts of this clonotype. V and J are TRBV30 and TRBJ2-7, with no clear D. This CDR3 spans 13 amino acids. Germline V lookup: CDR1 GTSNPN, CDR2 SVGIG (reference sequence). Trimming removed 4 bases at V and 0 bases at J, with 10 bases between. The CDR3 protein is CAWKWQLSYEQYF. The CDR3 region has the DNA TGTGCCTGGAAATGGCAACTCTCCTACGAGCAGTACTTC.

V gene TRBV5-1 combines with J gene TRBJ2-3; 14 bases fit TRBD2. The CDR3 runs to 19 residues. CDR1 and CDR2 from the germline V gene are SGHRS and YFSETQ. The J segment lost 0 bases and the V segment lost 2 bases, leaving 8 bases of the junction unmatched. The CDR3 region is CASSLGTSGSLASTDTQYF. DNA for the CDR3: TGCGCCAGCAGCTTAGGGACTAGCGGGAGCCTTGCCAGCACAGATACGCAGTATTTT.

This chain connects TRBV7-3 to TRBJ2-2, with 7 positions matching TRBD2. V gave up 5 bases and J gave up 5 bases; unmatched junction bases: 8. This CDR3 comprises 15 residues. Germline CDR1 and CDR2: SGHTA and FQGTGA. The CDR3 nucleotides read TGTGCCAGCAGCCCGGGGGGAGGGAGAACCGGGGAGCTGTTTTTT. Its protein product is CASSPGGGRTGELFF. The complete variable domain, with remaining parts taken from reference TRBV7-3 and TRBJ2-2, reads GAGVSQTPSNKVTEKGKYVELRCDPISGHTALYWYRQSLGQGPEFLIYFQGTGAADDSGLPNDRFFAVRPEGSVSTLKIQRTERGDSAVYLCASSPGGGRTGELFFGEGSRLTVL.

The CDR3 DNA reads as TGTGCCACCAGCAGGGGCGGTCGGGGATACGAGCAGTACTTC. As protein: CATSRGGRGYEQYF. The rearrangement links TRBV15 to TRBJ2-4; maybe TRBD2 (5 bases). The J call is uncertain, as TRBJ2-7 better fits the DNA end. CDR1 and CDR2 (germline): LNHNV, YYDKDF (reference sequence). The CDR3 consists of 14 residues.

The DNA of the CDR3 is TGTGCCAGCAGCTCCCCTCAAGGGCCAAAGGACGGGGCCAACGTCCTGACTTTC. Translated, it gives CASSSPQGPKDGANVLTF. The chain carries TRBV7-3 and TRBJ2-6, with no clear D. The CDR3 runs to 18 residues. The germline CDR1 and CDR2 sequences are SGHTA and FQGTGA. The V end lost 4 bases, the J end lost 4 bases, and 20 bases lay between the germline ends.

The chain recombines TRBV29-1 with TRBJ2-1; TRBD2 is a possible D gene (8 bases). Germline lookup yields CDR1 SQVTM and CDR2 ANQGSEA. CDR3 length: 17 residues. Trimming pared 4 bases from V and 6 bases from J, leaving 25 bases between. The CDR3 is CSVAGQVERENSNEQFF. CDR3 in DNA: TGCAGCGTTGCCGGACAGGTGGAGCGGGAGAATAGCAATGAGCAGTTCTTC.

This clonotype was recorded only once. The genes are TRBV6-4 and TRBJ2-2; TRBD1 might be the D (5 bases). V shed 5 bases and J shed 4 bases, with 14 bases lying between them. The CDR3 is made up of 15 amino acids. Germline values: CDR1 MRHNA, CDR2 SNTAGT. This CDR3 reads CASSYQGYGTGELFF. The CDR3 region has the DNA TGTGCCAGCAGTTACCAGGGTTACGGCACCGGGGAGCTGTTTTTT.

The rearrangement joins TRBV5-1 to TRBJ2-7; D not certain. This CDR3 has 15 residues. V lost 0 bases and J 1 base, leaving 11 bases between the germline ends. From germline, CDR1 is SGHRS and CDR2 YFSETQ. CDR3 in amino acids: CASSLDGVGSYEQYV. The CDR3 DNA sequence: TGCGCCAGCAGCTTGGACGGCGTCGGATCCTACGAGCAGTACGTC.

In its sample, this clonotype was seen a few times. This chain connects TRBV29-1 to TRBJ2-7, with 10 bases lining up with TRBD1. The CDR3 covers 12 residues. Germline V lookup: CDR1 SQVTM, CDR2 ANQGSEA. J lost 2 bases, V lost 8 bases, and 3 bases had no gene match. CDR3 DNA: TGCAGCACCGGGACAGGGGCCTACGAGCAGTACTTC. As protein: CSTGTGAYEQYF.

The chain uses TRBV4-1 and TRBJ2-1, with 7 bases fitting TRBD2. Germline V CDR1 and CDR2: MGHRA, YSYEKL. This CDR3 has 17 amino acids. Unmatched junction bases numbered 15, after V lost 4 bases and J lost 6 bases. Written as DNA, the CDR3 is TGCGCCAGCAGCCGGCCTCGGGCGGGAGAGGTTACCAATGAGCAGTTCTTC. Translated, it gives CASSRPRAGEVTNEQFF.

This chain connects TRBV2 to TRBJ2-7; D is perhaps TRBD2 (7 bases). The tail of the sequence fits TRBJ2-5 better, so the J call may be wrong. The CDR3 is made up of 14 amino acids. Germline loops: CDR1 SNHLY, CDR2 FYNNEI. CDR3: CASSLLGGLQTQYF. The CDR3 nucleotides are TGTGCCAGCAGTCTCCTCGGGGGGCTTCAGACCCAGTACTTC.

This rearrangement joins TRBV7-6 to TRBJ2-1, with TRBD2 identical over 11 bases. The CDR3 covers 17 residues. V lost 5 bases, J lost 4 bases, and 10 bases stayed unmatched. CDR1 and CDR2 (germline): SGHVS, FNYEAQ. The CDR3, as DNA: TGTGCCAGCAGCCCCCGCTTGACTAGCGGGACTTACAATGAGCAGTTCTTC. It encodes CASSPRLTSGTYNEQFF.

This clonotype was observed a few times. The chain recombines TRBV27 with TRBJ2-4, with D perhaps assigned TRBD1 or TRBD2 (5 bases each). Trimming took off 0 bases at V and 0 bases at J, with 33 bases between the two ends. Germline loops: CDR1 MNHEY, CDR2 SMNVEV (reference sequence). The CDR3 length is 24 residues. The CDR3 sequence is CASSLSTPNAPLLAGRLAKNIQYF. DNA for the CDR3: TGTGCCAGCAGTTTATCCACGCCGAACGCCCCTCTCCTAGCAGGGAGATTAGCCAAAAACATTCAGTACTTC.

This chain links TRBV7-8 with TRBJ2-7; D call uncertain. This CDR3 region has 14 residues. CDR1 and CDR2 from the germline V gene are SGHVS and FQNEAQ. Trimming took off 3 bases at V and 3 bases at J, with 12 bases between the two ends. CDR3 sequence reads: CASSFLHSNYEQYF. The CDR3 region has the DNA TGTGCCAGCAGCTTTTTGCACAGTAACTACGAGCAGTACTTC.

V is TRBV25-1 and J is TRBJ2-1; TRBD2 agrees at 7 bases. CDR3 length equals 15 residues. Germline CDR1 MGHDK, CDR2 SYGVNS. The V gene end was trimmed by 7 bases and the J gene end by 5 bases; junction bases not matched to a gene: 11. The CDR3: CASTEGTSGDNEQFF. The CDR3 DNA is TGTGCCAGCACCGAGGGGACCAGCGGGGACAATGAGCAGTTCTTC.

V and J are TRBV12-3 or TRBV12-4 and TRBJ2-5, with D hard to call. V was trimmed by 5 bases and J by 5 bases, leaving 15 bases between them. This CDR3 spans 14 amino acids. This chain's CDR3 is CASSPGLGKETQYF. The CDR3, as DNA: TGTGCCAGCAGTCCCGGGCTAGGCAAGGAGACCCAGTACTTC.

The chain joins TRBV6-5 to TRBJ1-2, with a weak D call TRBD1 (5 bases). Germline V gene sequence: CDR1 MNHEY, CDR2 SVGAGI. V lost 5 bases and J lost 8, with 15 bases in between. The CDR3 is made up of 13 amino acids. The CDR3 loop is CASSADKAGGYTF. The CDR3 DNA sequence: TGTGCCAGCAGTGCGGACAAGGCAGGCGGCTACACCTTC.

The chain links TRBV20-1 to TRBJ2-7, with D possibly called TRBD1 or TRBD2 (6 bases each). The closer fit of TRBJ2-5 to the DNA end suggests the J call may be wrong. CDR1 is DFQATT, CDR2 SNEGSKA, per germline (reference sequence). The CDR3 sequence is 13 residues long. Here the CDR3 reads CSAKGGSKTTQYF. The CDR3 DNA reads TGCAGTGCTAAGGGGGGCTCCAAGACGACCCAGTACTTC.

This clonotype was counted a few times. The rearrangement uses TRBV12-3 or TRBV12-4 and TRBJ2-6, with no clear D. The CDR3 runs 13 residues. Trimming removed 8 bases from V and 0 bases from J, with 5 bases in between. The CDR3 DNA reads as TGTGCCAGCCGGACCTCTGGGGCCAACGTCCTGACTTTC. Residues: CASRTSGANVLTF.

A word on this clonotype: At one of its ends the junction is not consistent with the germline gene, which may arise from a read error. This chain links TRBV29-1 with TRBJ2-1; 7 bases match TRBD1. The CDR3 is 14 residues long. Germline CDR1 SQVTM, CDR2 ANQGSEA. The CDR3 is CSATTGTVSNEQFF. In DNA, the CDR3 is TGTAGCGCCACAACCGGGACAGTAAGCAATGAGCAGTTCTTC.